The 8 T cell receptor beta chains reported below all come from one sample, sequenced in a study of a mutant IDH1 vaccine in newly diagnosed glioma. These TCRs are of unknown antigen specificity. Repertoires were generated with immunoSEQ multiplex PCR, while TCRdb's copy carries only in-frame clones and drops some. The table shows about 60,000 clones, with roughly 83% occurring only once. Time point specified: week 11, during vaccination. What each vaccine dose contained was 300 ug of mutant IDH1 20-mer peptide, accompanied by topical imiquimod. The specimen was PBMCs, collected from a glioma patient whose treatment included an IDH1 peptide vaccine. The source of these receptors is a woman between 50 and 59 years old with glioma.

V usage is TRBV29-1 and J usage is TRBJ1-1; D may be TRBD1 (5 bases). Per the germline V gene, CDR1 is SQVTM and CDR2 is ANQGSEA. The CDR3 totals 13 residues. V shed 6 bases and J shed 0 bases, with 11 bases lying between them. CDR3 in DNA: TGCAGCGTAGAGGGACGGCTGAACACTGAAGCTTTCTTT. This codes for CSVEGRLNTEAFF.

The chain recombines TRBV10-3 with TRBJ2-5; D call uncertain. The V gene's germline CDR1 is ENHRY and CDR2 SYGVKD. The CDR3 has 14 amino acids. V lost 0 bases and J lost 3, with 8 bases in between. The DNA for the CDR3 is TGTGCCATCAGTGAGTCGAACAGAAAAGAGACCCAGTACTTC. This translates into CAISESNRKETQYF.

This rearrangement joins TRBV4-1 to TRBJ1-2, with D tentatively TRBD1 (5 bases). V lost 0 bases to trimming and J lost 3 bases, with 8 bases between them. The CDR3 has 14 amino acids. Per the germline V gene, CDR1 is MGHRA and CDR2 is YSYEKL. This CDR3 is CASSQDTGDYGYTF. CDR3 DNA: TGCGCCAGCAGCCAAGATACGGGGGACTATGGCTACACCTTC.

The chain employs TRBV5-5 and TRBJ2-7; possibly TRBD1 for D (6 bases). Per the germline V gene, CDR1 is SGHKS and CDR2 is YYEKEE (reference sequence). The CDR3 spans 15 residues. V was trimmed by 1 base and J by 3 bases, leaving 14 bases between them. The CDR3: CASSLIRGSNYEQYF. The CDR3, as DNA: TGTGCCAGCAGCTTGATCAGGGGCAGTAACTACGAGCAGTACTTC.

This clone appeared a few times. The chain has TRBV2 and TRBJ2-7, with D possibly being TRBD1 or TRBD2 (5 bases each). In germline, CDR1 is SNHLY, CDR2 FYNNEI. This CDR3 is 13 amino acids long. The germline V and J ends were trimmed by 6 bases and 3 bases, with 12 bases remaining between them. CDR3 in DNA: TGTGCCAGCAGAAGCTGGGACGACTACGAGCAGTACTTC. Protein sequence: CASRSWDDYEQYF.

This clone was observed a few times. The chain couples TRBV25-1 to TRBJ1-1, with a weak D call TRBD1 (5 bases). In germline, CDR1 is MGHDK, CDR2 SYGVNS. The CDR3 runs to 15 residues. V shed 0 bases and J shed 10 bases, with 18 bases lying between them. DNA of the CDR3: TGTGCCAGCAGTGAATATCGAGGGGACTTGGTACGAGCTTTCTTT. Its translation: CASSEYRGDLVRAFF.

This sequence joins TRBV10-1 and TRBJ2-1, with D possibly matching TRBD2 (6 bases). CDR3 length: 15 amino acids. Germline-derived CDR1 and CDR2 are WNHNN and SYGVQD (reference sequence). V lost 8 bases and J 4 bases, leaving 18 bases between the germline ends. CDR3 sequence (DNA): TGCGCCAGCGGCCCAGGATGGGGGAGGTACAATGAGCAGTTCTTC. It specifies CASGPGWGRYNEQFF.

V and J are TRBV6-5 and TRBJ1-1; no firm D call. This CDR3 region has 12 residues. With 6 bases removed from V and 7 bases from J, the gap between germline ends came to 12 bases. The V gene's germline CDR1 is MNHEY and CDR2 SVGAGI. As DNA, the CDR3 is TGTGCCAGCAGCCCCCCGGGCAGTGAAGCTTTCTTT. Protein: CASSPPGSEAFF.